The clone carrying this T cell receptor (beta chain) appeared a few times. This record comes from a study of technical replicates of blood from several donors. CDR1 is SGHRS, CDR2 YFSETQ, per germline. The CDR3 runs 16 residues. After removal of 2 bases from V and 4 bases from J, the junction contained 8 bases not matched to a gene. Profiling relied on immunoSEQ multiplex PCR, and the TCRdb table lists in-frame clones only, not all of them. The table records some 83,000 clones, roughly nine tenths of them present only once. Sequencing was performed on T cells isolated from PBMCs. This TCR was sampled from a human donor in good health. The J gene is TRBJ2-2, the V gene TRBV5-1; 7 nucleotides match TRBD1. The CDR3 spells CASSLEGQPITGELFF. CDR3 nucleotide sequence: TGCGCCAGCAGCTTAGAGGGACAGCCGATCACCGGGGAGCTGTTTTTT. Looking up the rest from reference TRBV5-1 and TRBJ2-2 gives the full variable domain: KAGVTQTPRYLIKTRGQQVTLSCSPISGHRSVSWYQQTPGQGLQFLFEYFSETQRNKGNFPGRFSGRQFSNSRSEMNVSTLELGDSALYLCASSLEGQPITGELFFGEGSRLTVL.